This record looks at one T cell receptor (beta chain) sequence and its context. Its cognate antigen is unknown. The entry originates in a study of T cell responses to AZD1222 COVID-19 vaccine. Only in-frame clones appear in the TCRdb table, and some are missing; sequencing was by immunoSEQ multiplex PCR. The sample has around 140,000 clones; about 90% are singletons. General observations from the study: Most donors were white British, females outnumbered males, and clonal diversity was possibly underestimated. With two AZD1222 doses given, Spike-specific TCR breadth and depth both rose.

The CDR3 is made up of 14 amino acids. Germline V gene sequence: CDR1 LGHNA, CDR2 YSLEER. V was trimmed by 3 bases and J by 9 bases, leaving 15 bases between them. The gene calls are TRBV4-3 and TRBJ1-3; D call uncertain. Material: peripheral blood, obtained 28 days after the second dose of the MenACWY control vaccine. The sequence derives from an adult who received the MenACWY meningococcal vaccine as a control. The CDR3 reads CASSQISSAGTIYF. The CDR3 DNA reads TGCGCCAGCAGCCAGATTTCCTCGGCCGGCACCATATATTTT.